There are many counts of the clone carrying this TCR beta chain. The target antigen is unknown. The read ends 3 residues early relative to the CDR3; the germline J gene fills the gap. V lost 2 bases, J lost 4 bases, and 12 bases lay in between. The CDR3 is 15 residues long. The germline V gene has CDR1 KGHSH and CDR2 LQKENI. This record comes from a study of T cell clonality in common variable immunodeficiency. The study, taken as a whole, reports: CVID subjects showed higher TCRbeta clonality than healthy controls. Shared TCRbeta clones were fewer between CVID subjects than controls.

Generated by immunoSEQ multiplex PCR, the TCRdb table keeps only in-frame clones and is missing some. The sample has about 40,000 clones, none seen only once. Donors gave about 5 to 8 ml heparinized peripheral whole blood. The chain links TRBV18 to TRBJ1-5; D is unresolved. This receptor was obtained from a person aged 18 to 70 in good health. The sample consisted of peripheral blood mononuclear cells. The DNA read from the CDR3 is TGTGCCAGCTCACCAGACATTACACGGAATCAGCCC. This sequence encodes CASSPDITRNQP. The whole CDR3 region reads CASSPDITRNQPQHF.